Given below is one TCR beta chain in context. Trimming pared 9 bases from V and 2 bases from J, leaving 9 bases between. This CDR3 is built from 12 residues. Germline-derived CDR1 and CDR2 are KGHDR and SFDVKD. The data were obtained in a study of blood T cell repertoires in COVID-19. Only in-frame clones appear in the TCRdb table, and some are missing; sequencing was by immunoSEQ multiplex PCR. The sample has over 140,000 clones, around 82% seen once. The V gene is TRBV24-1, the J gene TRBJ1-2; D is possibly TRBD1 (6 bases). The TCR originated in a woman aged 55 to 70 with acute or convalescent COVID-19. Sequenced material: peripheral blood. CDR3 loop: CATADRNYGYTF. The CDR3 coding sequence is TGTGCCACCGCAGACAGGAACTATGGCTACACCTTC.